These T cell receptor beta chains were read from a single sample in a study of shared clonotypes between healthy human individuals. TCRdb's table, derived via immunoSEQ multiplex PCR, lists solely in-frame clones and lacks some. The profile shows roughly 2,000,000 clones, just under 95% of them singletons. Sequenced material: naive CD8+ T cells from PBMCs. These receptors were collected from a man younger than 35 in good health. Some clones in this sample may be carry-over from other donors' samples. The CDR3 runs from the conserved cysteine through the conserved F or W. Fields, in order: D gene, V gene, clone size, J gene, CDR3 DNA, CDR3 protein. D genes are given only for firm matches. Size tells how often a clone was seen (once, few, many) or the class of an expanded clone, and some rows leave it out.

D: .; V: TRBV7-9; size: .; J: TRBJ2-1; DNA: TGTGCCAGCAGCTTTCCTTCGGCGCAGCAGTTCTTC; CDR3: CASSFPSAQQFF
D: .; V: TRBV15; size: .; J: TRBJ2-2; DNA: TGTGCCGTTGCCCGGGGAGAGAACACCGGGGAGCTGTTTTTT; CDR3: CAVARGENTGELFF
D: .; V: TRBV9; size: .; J: TRBJ2-7; DNA: TGTGCCAGCAGCGTAGATGCTTGGGGGTCAGGTGGGACCTACGAGCAGTACTTC; CDR3: CASSVDAWGSGGTYEQYF
D: .; V: TRBV7-6; size: once; J: TRBJ2-1; DNA: TGTGCCAGCAGCTTAGCTGACGGGAGCTCCTACAATGAGCAGTTCTTC; CDR3: CASSLADGSSYNEQFF
D: .; V: TRBV6-1; size: few; J: TRBJ2-2; DNA: TGTGCCAGCAGGCCGGAAAACACCGGGGAGCTGTTTTTT; CDR3: CASRPENTGELFF
D: .; V: TRBV15; size: .; J: TRBJ2-3; DNA: TGTGCCACCAGCAGAGAATGGGGACCTAGCACAGATACGCAGTATTTT; CDR3: CATSREWGPSTDTQYF
D: .; V: TRBV5-1; size: .; J: TRBJ1-2; DNA: TGCGCCAGCAGCGGGAGCGGGGCCCAAAGGGATGGCTACACCTTC; CDR3: CASSGSGAQRDGYTF
D: .; V: TRBV11-2; size: .; J: TRBJ2-7; DNA: TGTGCCAGCAGCTTACGGGGAGCGGCCTACGAGCAGTACTTC; CDR3: CASSLRGAAYEQYF
D: .; V: TRBV11-3; size: .; J: TRBJ2-7; DNA: TGTGCCAGCAGCCCGGGGACCCACGAGCAGTACTTC; CDR3: CASSPGTHEQYF
D: TRBD2; V: TRBV7-2; size: .; J: TRBJ2-1; DNA: TGTGCCAGCAGGGGAAGCTCGGCGGGAGGGCCCTTTAGCAATGAGCAGTTCTTC; CDR3: CASRGSSAGGPFSNEQFF
D: .; V: TRBV5-4; size: .; J: TRBJ1-1; DNA: TGTGCCAGCAGCTTGCCGAACACTGAAGCTTTCTTT; CDR3: CASSLPNTEAFF
D: TRBD2; V: TRBV27; size: .; J: TRBJ2-1; DNA: TGTGCCAGCAGTTTAGCCAAGGTTACTAGCGGCCCAGAACATGAGCAGTTCTTC; CDR3: CASSLAKVTSGPEHEQFF
D: .; V: TRBV7-9; size: .; J: TRBJ2-1; DNA: TGTGCCAGCAGCCTAGGGTCCAATGAGCAGTTCTTC; CDR3: CASSLGSNEQFF
D: .; V: TRBV28; size: many; J: TRBJ2-2; DNA: TGTGCCAGCAGTTCAGCGGCAAAGCCGAACACCGGGGAGCTGTTTTTT; CDR3: CASSSAAKPNTGELFF
D: TRBD2; V: TRBV9; size: .; J: TRBJ2-5; DNA: TGTGCCAGCAGCGTAGCGGGAGGTTTTCAAGAGACCCAGTACTTC; CDR3: CASSVAGGFQETQYF
D: .; V: TRBV11-1; size: .; J: TRBJ2-7; DNA: TGTGCCAGCAGCGACGGAACAGGGAGGCACGAGCAGTACTTC; CDR3: CASSDGTGRHEQYF
D: .; V: TRBV11-2; size: .; J: TRBJ1-5; DNA: TGTGCCAGCAGCTTGGACGGGCTCAATCGGCCCCAGCATTTT; CDR3: CASSLDGLNRPQHF
D: .; V: TRBV5-1; size: .; J: TRBJ2-6; DNA: TGCGCCAGCAGCCCGCTAGGGGGCTCTGGGGCCAACGTCCTGACTTTC; CDR3: CASSPLGGSGANVLTF
D: .; V: TRBV29-1; size: once; J: TRBJ1-3; DNA: TGCAGCGTTGCAAGTTCTGGAAACACCATATATTTT; CDR3: CSVASSGNTIYF
D: TRBD1; V: TRBV19; size: .; J: TRBJ1-1; DNA: TGTGCCAGTATTCGGGGGACAGGATGGAACACTGAAGCTTTCTTT; CDR3: CASIRGTGWNTEAFF
D: .; V: TRBV7-8; size: .; J: TRBJ2-7; DNA: TGTGCCAGCAGCTTAATCCGGGGCTCCTACGAGCAGTACTTC; CDR3: CASSLIRGSYEQYF
D: .; V: TRBV9; size: .; J: TRBJ1-5; DNA: TGTGCCAGCAGCGTGGGTCCAACGGGGAGCAATCAGCCCCAGCATTTT; CDR3: CASSVGPTGSNQPQHF
D: TRBD2; V: TRBV2; size: .; J: TRBJ2-3; DNA: TGTGCCAGCAGTGAACACCCTATGACTAGCGGTAGCACAGATACGCAGTATTTT; CDR3: CASSEHPMTSGSTDTQYF
D: TRBD1; V: TRBV27; size: .; J: TRBJ1-5; DNA: TGTGCCAGCAGTCTGACAGGGGGCGCGTACCAGCCCCAGCATTTT; CDR3: CASSLTGGAYQPQHF
D: TRBD2; V: TRBV5-6; size: .; J: TRBJ2-1; DNA: TGTGCCAGCAGCTTGGGGGGCGGGAGCATGCAGTTCTTC; CDR3: CASSLGGGSMQFF
D: .; V: TRBV30; size: .; J: TRBJ1-3; DNA: TGTGCCTGGAGCACAACGGCTCCTGGAAACACCATATATTTT; CDR3: CAWSTTAPGNTIYF
D: .; V: TRBV4-3; size: .; J: TRBJ1-2; DNA: TGCGCCAGCAGCCAAGTTTCAGGGCGGAACTATGGCTACACCTTC; CDR3: CASSQVSGRNYGYTF
D: TRBD2; V: TRBV27; size: .; J: TRBJ2-3; DNA: TGTGCCAGCAGTTTCATACTAGCGGGAGGCACAGATACGCAGTATTTT; CDR3: CASSFILAGGTDTQYF
D: .; V: TRBV28; size: .; J: TRBJ2-3; DNA: TGTGCCAGCAGTAAGGGGGGAGATTACACAGATACGCAGTATTTT; CDR3: CASSKGGDYTDTQYF
D: .; V: TRBV6-6; size: .; J: TRBJ2-7; DNA: TGTGCCAGCAGTTCAGACAGGACCTCCTACGAGCAGTACTTC; CDR3: CASSSDRTSYEQYF
D: .; V: TRBV10-3; size: .; J: TRBJ1-5; DNA: TGTGCCATCAGTGAGTCTGGCCCCAGCCCTAATCAGCCCCAGCATTTT; CDR3: CAISESGPSPNQPQHF
D: .; V: TRBV6-6; size: .; J: TRBJ2-3; DNA: TGTGCCAGCAGCCTCCCGACAGTTTATAAAACAGATACGCAGTATTTT; CDR3: CASSLPTVYKTDTQYF
D: TRBD2; V: TRBV13; size: .; J: TRBJ2-1; DNA: TGTGCCAGCAGCCCGACTAGCCCGTCTAACAATGAGCAGTTCTTC; CDR3: CASSPTSPSNNEQFF
D: .; V: TRBV4-1; size: .; J: TRBJ1-4; DNA: TGCGCCAGCAGCCGGATAGAGCGAGAAAAACTGTTTTTT; CDR3: CASSRIEREKLFF
D: .; V: TRBV5-5; size: .; J: TRBJ2-2; DNA: TGTGCCAGCAGCTGGACAGTTCTAGGGGAGCTGTTTTTT; CDR3: CASSWTVLGELFF
D: TRBD1; V: TRBV5-4; size: .; J: TRBJ2-2; DNA: TGTGCCAGCAGCCAGGGACAGAGTTACACCGGGGAGCTGTTTTTT; CDR3: CASSQGQSYTGELFF
D: .; V: TRBV15; size: once; J: TRBJ1-2; DNA: TGTGCCACCAGCAGGGGGAGGGGGGATTCCTATGGCTACACCTTC; CDR3: CATSRGRGDSYGYTF
D: .; V: TRBV27; size: .; J: TRBJ2-3; DNA: TGTGCCAGCAGGCCCCTAGGGACTCACAGCACAGATACGCAGTATTTT; CDR3: CASRPLGTHSTDTQYF
D: .; V: TRBV4-2; size: .; J: TRBJ2-2; DNA: TGTGCCAGCAGCCAAGATCCCCCCGGGGAGCTGTTTTTT; CDR3: CASSQDPPGELFF
D: .; V: TRBV28; size: .; J: TRBJ1-1; DNA: TGTGCCAGCAGCCAAAACACTGAAGCTTTCTTT; CDR3: CASSQNTEAFF
D: .; V: TRBV27; size: .; J: TRBJ1-5; DNA: TGTGCCAGCAGTTTAAGGGGCAGGGAGCAGCCCCAGCATTTT; CDR3: CASSLRGREQPQHF
D: TRBD1; V: TRBV28; size: .; J: TRBJ2-7; DNA: TGTGCCAGCAGTTTATTTAACCGCCGGGACAGGGTGACCGAGCAGTACTTC; CDR3: CASSLFNRRDRVTEQYF
D: TRBD1; V: TRBV4-3; size: .; J: TRBJ2-7; DNA: TGCGCCAGCAGCCAAGGGAGGACAGGGGGCTACGAGCAGTACTTC; CDR3: CASSQGRTGGYEQYF
D: .; V: TRBV9; size: .; J: TRBJ1-1; DNA: TGTGCCAGCAGCCTCTCGTTGAACACTGAAGCTTTCTTT; CDR3: CASSLSLNTEAFF